These 5 T cell receptor beta chains were all obtained from the same sample, sequenced in a study of immune evolution from preneoplasia to lung adenocarcinoma (dated by TCRdb to the early 2020s). The library came from the immunoSEQ multiplex PCR assay. What TCRdb holds here is the immuneACCESS table cut down to in-frame rearrangements. Part of the clones is not present; checked against another copy, under half of the missing clones reflect an unresolved V gene, and the others are unexplained. A total of around 11,000 clones appear in this sample, approximately 81% of them only once. The ten largest clones take up 1.7% of the sample. Sequenced sample: FFPE minimally invasive lung adenocarcinoma tissue. The cell subset or site label corresponds to: micro-invasive lung adenocarcinoma (MIA). Receptors originate from a person between 65 and 79 years old with lung adenocarcinoma.

The rearrangement links TRBV28 to TRBJ1-5; 8 bases agree with TRBD1. CDR3 size: 15 residues. V trimming: 6 bases; J trimming: 0 bases; junction bases outside the gene matches: 4. Germline V gives CDR1 MDHEN, CDR2 SYDVKM. CDR3 sequence: CASRVGQGSNQPQHF. Written as DNA, the CDR3 is TGTGCCAGCAGGGTCGGACAGGGTAGCAATCAGCCCCAGCATTTT.

J is TRBJ1-4 and V is TRBV11-3; D is unclear. The CDR3 has 13 residues. Trimming shortened V by 4 bases and J by 8 bases, and 11 bases separated the two germline ends. Germline assignment: CDR1 SGHNT and CDR2 YENEEA. CDR3 nucleotide sequence: TGTGCCAGCAGCTCAGGACGTGACGAAAAACTGTTTTTT. It codes for CASSSGRDEKLFF.

This chain joins TRBV9 and TRBJ1-1; 7 bases match TRBD1. From germline, CDR1 is SGDLS and CDR2 YYNGEE. This CDR3 spans 13 amino acids. The J segment lost 11 bases and the V segment lost 0 bases, leaving 7 bases of the junction unmatched. For the CDR3, the DNA is TGTGCCAGCAGCGTAGGGCCAGGACAGGCGGCTTTCTTT. Translation: CASSVGPGQAAFF.

The chain uses TRBV5-1 and TRBJ2-3; TRBD2 is a possible D gene (6 bases). Germline V gene data show CDR1 as SGHRS and CDR2 as YFSETQ. The V end lost 0 bases, the J end lost 3 bases, and 17 bases lay between the germline ends. This CDR3 comprises 17 residues. The CDR3 bases are TGCGCCAGCAGCTTGGCCGTGTCGGCAGGAGGGACAGATACGCAGTATTTT. This gives the protein CASSLAVSAGGTDTQYF.

V usage is TRBV11-3 and J usage is TRBJ2-4, with D uncertain. Germline values: CDR1 SGHNT, CDR2 YENEEA. The CDR3 is 14 amino acids. V lost 2 bases, J lost 6 bases, and 11 bases lay in between. This chain's CDR3 is CASSLSRTANIQYF. The CDR3 bases are TGTGCCAGCAGCTTAAGCAGAACAGCAAACATTCAGTACTTC.